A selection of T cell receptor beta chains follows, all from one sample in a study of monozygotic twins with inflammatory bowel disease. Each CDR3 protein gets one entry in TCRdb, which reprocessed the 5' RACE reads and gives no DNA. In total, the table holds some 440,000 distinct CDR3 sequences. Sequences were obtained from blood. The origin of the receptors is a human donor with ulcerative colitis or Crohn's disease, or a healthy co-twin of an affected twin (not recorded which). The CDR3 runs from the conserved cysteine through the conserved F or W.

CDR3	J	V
CASRTGRKLFF	TRBJ1-4	TRBV19
CATSDTNRGRTGELFF	TRBJ2-2	TRBV24-1
CARSPGTGCSPLHF	TRBJ1-6	TRBV5-3
CASSRGQSYQPQHF	TRBJ1-5	TRBV7-9
CASSETAYNEQFF	TRBJ2-1	TRBV12-3/TRBV12-4
CASSGGDLRGEKLFF	TRBJ1-4	TRBV11-2
CASSFEGDEQFF	TRBJ2-1	TRBV5-1
CSARPRQNFYNEQFF	TRBJ2-1	TRBV20-1
CASRWTGGAMDEQFF	TRBJ2-1	TRBV27
CASGRFSYNEQFF	TRBJ2-1	TRBV7-2
CASSLLTDNEQFF	TRBJ2-1	TRBV5-6
CASSYSEGLNEKLFF	TRBJ1-4	TRBV6-5
CASRHKKGLAGVIGELFF	TRBJ2-2	TRBV3-1
CSALRGTTLNEQYF	TRBJ2-7	TRBV20-1
CASSSRQGENYGYTF	TRBJ1-2	TRBV19
CSARLLSNTQYF	TRBJ2-3	TRBV20-1
CASSPTTTPGVDTQYF	TRBJ2-3	TRBV12-3/TRBV12-4
CASSWRNSSAQETQYF	TRBJ2-5	TRBV5-1
CASSPTGTGPSPLHF	TRBJ1-6	TRBV19
CASSGDSVAYNEQFF	TRBJ2-1	TRBV4-2
CASRKDRYTEAFF	TRBJ1-1	TRBV27
CASRATGGYEQYF	TRBJ2-7	TRBV5-6
CASSHPGFSYEQYF	TRBJ2-7	TRBV4-1
CASSEESGAYNEQFF	TRBJ2-1	TRBV2
CAIGTTGADTQYF	TRBJ2-3	TRBV10-3
CASSPTWDYGYTF	TRBJ1-2	TRBV5-5
CASSQDPGENEKLFF	TRBJ1-4	TRBV3-1
CASSQTQPRVEQFF	TRBJ2-1	TRBV28
CASSFRPREPQHF	TRBJ1-5	TRBV6-5
CASSSIQGTQRTQYF	TRBJ2-5	TRBV5-1
CASSKGALSTEAFF	TRBJ1-1	TRBV19
CASTSFGTANTGELFF	TRBJ2-2	TRBV12-3/TRBV12-4
CASSPPGGASYEQYF	TRBJ2-7	TRBV3-1
CASSTSTGTGAYEQYF	TRBJ2-7	TRBV7-9
CASSQVPDTLTGGNGYTF	TRBJ1-2	TRBV4-1
CASRRDSTNTGELFF	TRBJ2-2	TRBV19
CSARDWTGGIDEQFF	TRBJ2-1	TRBV20-1
CSVGSAGGNEQFF	TRBJ2-1	TRBV29-1
CASSPRGAQDGELFF	TRBJ2-2	TRBV7-9
CASTVSTENSNNSPLHF	TRBJ1-6	TRBV9
CASSGGVAGELFF	TRBJ2-2	TRBV4-3
CASSYLETQYF	TRBJ2-5	TRBV6-5
CASSLGGTGALALHF	TRBJ1-6	TRBV7-9
CATSRDVLGPDTQYF	TRBJ2-3	TRBV15
CAISESGDRVDTGYTF	TRBJ1-2	TRBV10-3
CASSVDGGLSQPQHF	TRBJ1-5	TRBV9
CASSPTQGEGAFF	TRBJ1-1	TRBV18
CASSSGTSGRSEQFF	TRBJ2-1	TRBV7-3
CASSQDLSREGTQYF	TRBJ2-5	TRBV4-3
CASNSASGGVNTGELFF	TRBJ2-2	TRBV6-1
CASSVNRVSYEQYF	TRBJ2-7	TRBV19
CASSPGVFSGANVLTF	TRBJ2-6	TRBV6-2/TRBV6-3
CASSYEGTSGVPDTQYF	TRBJ2-3	TRBV6-5
CASSRAGGYEQYF	TRBJ2-7	TRBV28
CASSYPPGQGGGYTF	TRBJ1-2	TRBV6-5
CATGGRLQETQYF	TRBJ2-5	TRBV19
CASSRAARDRNSPLHF	TRBJ1-6	TRBV3-1
CASSQDGAPVTQYF	TRBJ2-3	TRBV3-1
CASSNGLPTYSPLHF	TRBJ1-6	TRBV6-1